The T cell receptor (beta chain) described here comes from a study of T cell changes during pregnancy in multiple sclerosis. The method was immunoSEQ multiplex PCR; TCRdb's version includes in-frame clones alone and lacks a portion of them. Of 32,000 or so clones listed, roughly 90% are singletons. The CDR3 is 13 residues long. The V gene's germline CDR1 is MRHNA and CDR2 SNTAGT. V was pared by 0 bases and J by 4 bases, with 6 bases between. The J gene is TRBJ1-1, the V gene TRBV6-4, with D possibly being TRBD1 (5 bases). The TCR was taken from a female donor with multiple sclerosis, enrolled in a pregnancy study. The sequenced sample was CD4+ T cells from peripheral blood mononuclear cells, obtained in the second trimester of pregnancy. Here the CDR3 DNA reads TGTGCCAGCAGTGACTCGGGGGGCACTGAAGCTTTCTTT. Translated: CASSDSGGTEAFF.